This TCR beta chain was identified during a study of CD8+ T cells in alopecia areata. Extracted from the samples, RNA was reverse transcribed into cDNA to serve as the sequencing template. The protocol was immunoSEQ multiplex PCR, while the TCRdb copy is restricted to in-frame clones and leaves out a portion. The sample holds some 220,000 clones; more than 45% are singletons and the top ten take around 1.4%. Looked up from germline, CDR1 is GTSNPN and CDR2 is SVGIG (reference sequence). Between the trimmed V and J ends, which lost 2 bases and 1 base, there was a span of 20 bases. The length of the CDR3 is 17 residues. Treatment: oral pan-JAK inhibitor, 5-10 mg twice daily.

The chain joins TRBV30 to TRBJ1-1; D perhaps matches TRBD1 (5 bases). The TCR comes from a human donor with alopecia areata. The sample consisted of CD4+ T cells sorted from blood, taken at week 4, from a patient treated with tofacitinib. CDR3 nucleotide sequence: TGTGCCTGGAGTTATGGGACTAGCTACTATCAGAACACTGAAGCTTTCTTT. It yields the protein CAWSYGTSYYQNTEAFF.